One TCR beta chain is described in this entry. The table lists this clonotype with a few counts. There is no known antigen for this receptor. Per-base quality was not reported, and no clone a single base away is much larger than it. The data belong to a study of T-cell memory formation after mild COVID-19 (dated by TCRdb to about 2021). Study-level background: TCR sequence clusters from the two donors were largely donor specific. In a couple of donors, T-cell clones that expanded and contracted after mild COVID-19 were followed by sequencing TCRalpha and TCRbeta repertoires longitudinally. Two young, previously healthy adult volunteers, one female and one male, were included in the cohort. On the study overall, not on this receptor specifically: Balanced CD4/CD8 phenotypes were observed for clones contracting from day 15 to 85, whereas a bias towards CD4+ was observed for a second wave of clones expanding from day 15 to 37. The second-wave clones that peaked on day 37 were not confirmed to be SARS-CoV-2 specific. Only two mild cases were covered in the study, and larger cohorts including severe cases with pre-infection samples were considered necessary. Some responding clones were found in pre-infection memory, which suggests that pre-existing cross-reactive memory T cells took part in the SARS-CoV-2 response. Contracting CD4+ clones were located mainly in the CM and EM memory subsets, whereas CD8+ clones were found to be enriched in EMRA.

Instrument on record: Illumina NovaSeq 6000. cDNA libraries for TCRalpha and TCRbeta were prepared by 5'RACE using constant-segment primers, with sample barcodes and unique molecular identifiers added. RNA was extracted from every sample with Trizol reagent. Library amplification was performed in two PCR steps, and a second sample barcode and Illumina TruSeq adapters were introduced in the second step. Libraries were sequenced on an Illumina NovaSeq with 2 x 150 bp paired-end reads. Processing in the source paper ran as follows. With migec v1.2.7, reads were demultiplexed and then collapsed into UMI-guided consensus sequences. Using mixcr v2.1.11, UMI consensuses were aligned to TRA and TRB V and J templates and then assembled into clonotypes. Clonotypes were classified as expanded or contracted when called significant by both edgeR and NoisET, with noise models trained on biological replicates. For edgeR calls, the cutoffs were a false discovery rate-adjusted p below 0.01 and a log2 fold-change threshold of 1. As an exploratory analysis of dynamics, PCA with hierarchical clustering was applied to max-normalized trajectories of the 1000 most abundant clonotypes. Separately sequenced CD4+ and CD8+ repertoires were used to assign a CD4 or CD8 phenotype to each responding clone. TCRdb reprocessed the public reads (quality trimming at Q25 with fastp, clone calling with MiXCR) and kept in-frame beta chains. Every distinct CDR3 protein forms one entry, paired with its most common genes and DNA. Here the V and J calls rest on TCRdb's processing, not on the authors' analysis. The sample table contains approximately 200,000 distinct CDR3 sequences; only one count was recorded for roughly 17% of them. The ten largest clonotypes hold 2% to 2.5% of the sample.

From its cysteine to its phenylalanine, the CDR3 spans 16 amino acids. The entry retains the CDR3 DNA only, 48 bases that are in frame from base 1. Per the germline V gene (reference sequence), SGHKS is the CDR1 and YYEKEE is the CDR2. V is trimmed back by 1 base and J by 7 bases, and the junction contains 6 bases that no gene match accounts for. PBMCs were isolated by Ficoll-Paque density gradient centrifugation. This receptor was identified in an adult woman who had mild COVID-19 (a few samples of this study predate the infection). The sample titles of this study are shuffled in the database, so cell type and time point are left out; the donor was told from shared clones. The chain is encoded by TRBV5-5 joined to TRBJ2-1, and 12 junction bases match TRBD2. Input material: PBMCs or a T cell subset sorted from them (not recorded which). CDR3 region: CASSLSLAGGLNEQFF. The bases read TGTGCCAGCAGCTTGTCCCTAGCGGGGGGGCTTAATGAGCAGTTCTTC.